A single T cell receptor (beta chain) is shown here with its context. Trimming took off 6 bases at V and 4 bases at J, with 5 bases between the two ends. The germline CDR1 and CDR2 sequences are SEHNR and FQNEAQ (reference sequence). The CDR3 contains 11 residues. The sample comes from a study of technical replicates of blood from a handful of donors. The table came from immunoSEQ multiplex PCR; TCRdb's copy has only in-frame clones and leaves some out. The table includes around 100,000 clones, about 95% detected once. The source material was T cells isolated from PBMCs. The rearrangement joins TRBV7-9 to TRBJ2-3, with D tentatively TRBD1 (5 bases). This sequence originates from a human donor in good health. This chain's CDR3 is CASRGPDTQYF. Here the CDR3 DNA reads TGTGCCAGCAGGGGGCCAGATACGCAGTATTTT.